The clone carrying this T cell receptor (beta chain) was counted a single time. Its specificity is unknown. The data stem from a study of graft-versus-host responses after intestinal transplantation. Only in-frame clones appear in the TCRdb table, and some are missing; sequencing was by immunoSEQ multiplex PCR. This sample has just under 65,000 clones; 90% occur once, and the top ten carry 1.5% to 2%. The material was unstimulated CD8+ T cells sorted from spleen or lymph node cells, obtained before transplant. The sequence was obtained from a human donor who was the organ donor for an intestinal transplant.

The CDR3 DNA reads TGTGCCAGCAGCCGGGGCGGGGGGGATACGCAGTATTTT. It codes for CASSRGGGDTQYF. The chain combines TRBV21-1 with TRBJ2-3; the table assigns TRBD2, which was not confirmed against the DNA. TRBV21-1 corresponds to a pseudogene. This CDR3 is 13 amino acids long.